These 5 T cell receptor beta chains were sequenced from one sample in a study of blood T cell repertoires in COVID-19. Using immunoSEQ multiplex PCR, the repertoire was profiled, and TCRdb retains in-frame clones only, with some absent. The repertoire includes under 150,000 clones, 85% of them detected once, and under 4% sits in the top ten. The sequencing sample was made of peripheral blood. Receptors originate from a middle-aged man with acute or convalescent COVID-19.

The CDR3 DNA follows: TGCGCCAGCAGCCAATTAGCGGGAATCTCCTACGAGCAGTACTTC. This sequence encodes CASSQLAGISYEQYF. The chain combines TRBV4-1 with TRBJ2-7; 8 positions agree with TRBD2. Germline V CDR1 and CDR2: MGHRA, YSYEKL. The J segment lost 0 bases and the V segment lost 2 bases, leaving 3 bases of the junction unmatched. The CDR3 is 15 amino acids.

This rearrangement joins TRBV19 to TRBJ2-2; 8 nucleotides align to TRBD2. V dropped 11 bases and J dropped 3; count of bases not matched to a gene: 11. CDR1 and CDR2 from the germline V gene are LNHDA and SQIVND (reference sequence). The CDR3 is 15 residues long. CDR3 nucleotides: TGTGCCGTAGCTCCGGGACTAGAGTACACCGGGGAGCTGTTTTTT. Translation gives CAVAPGLEYTGELFF.

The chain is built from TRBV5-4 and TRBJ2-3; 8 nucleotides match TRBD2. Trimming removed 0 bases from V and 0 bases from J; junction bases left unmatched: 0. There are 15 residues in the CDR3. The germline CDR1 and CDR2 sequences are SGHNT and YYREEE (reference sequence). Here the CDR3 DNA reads TGTGCCAGCAGCTTGGGACTAGCGAGCACAGATACGCAGTATTTT. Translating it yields CASSLGLASTDTQYF.

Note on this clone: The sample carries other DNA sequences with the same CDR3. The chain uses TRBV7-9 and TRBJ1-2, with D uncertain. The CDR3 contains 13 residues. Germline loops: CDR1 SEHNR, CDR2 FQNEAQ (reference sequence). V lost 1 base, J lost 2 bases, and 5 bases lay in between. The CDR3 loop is CASSLGLNYGYTF. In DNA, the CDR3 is TGTGCCAGCAGCTTAGGTCTGAACTATGGCTACACCTTC.

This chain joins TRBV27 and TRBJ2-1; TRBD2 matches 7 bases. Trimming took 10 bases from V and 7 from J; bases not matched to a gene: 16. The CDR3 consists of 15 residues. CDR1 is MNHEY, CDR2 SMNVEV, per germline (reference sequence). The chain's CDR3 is CATREGGTLRNEQFF. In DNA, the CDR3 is TGTGCCACCAGGGAGGGCGGCACCCTTAGGAATGAGCAGTTCTTC.